What follows are 25 T cell receptor beta chains derived from one specimen sequenced in a study of T-cell reconstitution after alpha-beta-depleted transplantation in children. The authors prepared the TCRbeta library with unique molecular identifiers. MiXCR was run by TCRdb on the PCR reads, yielding one entry per CDR3 protein. Of around 340,000 distinct CDR3 sequences detected, more than 10% appear once; the ten largest clones hold about 4.5%. Material: PBMCs, obtained from the stem cell graft. Receptor source: a human donor who donated a stem cell graft to a child with Fanconi anemia.

V gene TRBV10-3 combines with J gene TRBJ2-3; 7 bases are shared with TRBD2. This CDR3 has 14 amino acids. The germline V gene encodes CDR1 ENHRY and CDR2 SYGVKD. V shed 6 bases, J shed 4 bases, and the junction held 7 bases outside the gene matches. CDR3 residues: CAIRPGGTSDTQYF. In DNA, the CDR3 is TGTGCCATCAGACCCGGGGGGACTTCAGATACGCAGTATTTT.

The table lists this clonotype with many counts. The V and J genes are TRBV20-1 and TRBJ2-7; 11 bases agree with TRBD2. Looked up from germline, CDR1 is DFQATT and CDR2 is SNEGSKA (reference sequence). The CDR3 has 13 residues. The V and J ends lost 4 bases and 3 bases, in that order; junction bases with no gene match: 2. Written as DNA, the CDR3 is TGCAGTGCTACCCTAGCGGGGGGCTACGAGCAGTACTTC. This codes for CSATLAGGYEQYF.

The J gene is TRBJ2-5, the V gene TRBV29-1; TRBD2 is a possible D gene (7 bases). Germline V gene sequence: CDR1 SQVTM, CDR2 ANQGSEA. This CDR3 is 12 amino acids long. Trimming pared 8 bases from V and 4 bases from J, leaving 14 bases between. This CDR3 reads CSYLAGAETQYF. The CDR3 region has the DNA TGCAGCTACCTCGCGGGGGCAGAGACCCAGTACTTC. Filled out from reference TRBV29-1 and TRBJ2-5, the complete variable domain reads SAVISQKPSRDICQRGTSLTIQCQVDSQVTMMFWYRQQPGQSLTLIATANQGSEATYESGFVIDKFPISRPNLTFSTLTVSNMSPEDSSIYLCSYLAGAETQYFGPGTRLLVL.

This clonotype was seen more than once but under ten times. CDR3 amino acids: CASRGSGGNTGELFF. The CDR3 nucleotides read TGTGCCAGCAGGGGTAGCGGGGGGAACACCGGGGAGCTGTTTTTT. V is TRBV9 and J is TRBJ2-2; 9 bases map to TRBD2. With 5 bases clipped from V and 1 base from J, the junction kept 3 bases outside the gene matches. CDR3 length: 15 residues. CDR1 SGDLS and CDR2 YYNGEE come from the germline V gene.

This chain uses TRBV10-3 with TRBJ1-1; D not resolved. V was shortened by 7 bases and J by 3 bases, with 6 bases between the two germline ends. The CDR3 sequence is 11 residues long. Germline assignment: CDR1 ENHRY and CDR2 SYGVKD. The CDR3 bases are TGTGCCATCATGGTGGACACTGAAGCTTTCTTT. Amino acids: CAIMVDTEAFF.

In this sample, this clonotype turned up many times. V gene TRBV7-6 combines with J gene TRBJ1-6; D ambiguous. The length of the CDR3 is 13 residues. Germline-derived CDR1 and CDR2 are SGHVS and FNYEAQ. Trimming stripped 4 bases from V and 4 bases from J, with 5 bases between. CDR3 amino acids: CASSSSYNSPLHF. The CDR3 DNA is TGTGCCAGCAGCTCGTCATATAATTCACCCCTCCACTTT.

This clonotype came up many times. This chain connects TRBV11-1 to TRBJ2-2; no definite D call. The CDR3 runs to 13 residues. Per germline, CDR1 SGHAT and CDR2 FQDESV (reference sequence). With 3 bases removed from V and 5 bases from J, the gap between germline ends came to 7 bases. CDR3 coding DNA: TGTGCCAGCAGCTTCCGACTTACCGGGGAGCTGTTTTTT. It translates to CASSFRLTGELFF.

V usage is TRBV6-1 and J usage is TRBJ1-1; no clear D gene. The CDR3 extends over 13 amino acids. Trimming shortened V by 10 bases and J by 1 base, and 13 bases separated the two germline ends. The germline V gene encodes CDR1 MNHNS and CDR2 SASEGT. The CDR3 loop reads CATTQGANTEAFF. In DNA form, the CDR3 reads TGTGCCACCACCCAAGGCGCGAACACTGAAGCTTTCTTT.

The chain links TRBV3-1 to TRBJ1-4; D might be TRBD1 (5 bases). The germline V and J ends were trimmed by 3 bases and 11 bases, with 7 bases remaining between them. The CDR3 is 11 residues long. The germline gives CDR1 LGHDT, CDR2 YNNKEL (reference sequence). The CDR3 DNA reads TGTGCCAGCAGCCATCGGGGGAAACTGTTTTTT. Translation: CASSHRGKLFF.

The sample holds a few counts of this clonotype. This chain uses TRBV15 with TRBJ2-1; D uncertain. V was pared by 0 bases and J by 6 bases, with 3 bases between. This CDR3 has 12 residues. Germline values: CDR1 LNHNV, CDR2 YYDKDF (reference sequence). The CDR3 sequence: CATSRDLNEQFF. The CDR3 DNA sequence: TGTGCCACCAGCAGAGACCTCAATGAGCAGTTCTTC.

This clonotype was recorded many times. J is TRBJ1-3 and V is TRBV20-1; D not certain. Trimming took 1 base from V and 4 from J, leaving 14 bases between them. Per germline, CDR1 DFQATT and CDR2 SNEGSKA (reference sequence). The CDR3 totals 15 residues. CDR3 sequence (DNA): TGCAGTGCTAGAGCTGGTTCCGATTTCGGAAACACCATATATTTT. Translated, it gives CSARAGSDFGNTIYF.

This clonotype was counted only a few times. V gene TRBV28 combines with J gene TRBJ1-1; perhaps TRBD1 as D (6 bases). Between the trimmed V and J ends, which lost 7 bases and 5 bases, there was a span of 29 bases. This CDR3 spans 18 amino acids. From germline, CDR1 is MDHEN and CDR2 SYDVKM. The CDR3 here is CASTTDPRGRARGTEAFF. CDR3 nucleotide sequence: TGTGCCAGCACCACCGACCCTAGGGGCAGGGCAAGGGGGACTGAAGCTTTCTTT.

The genes are TRBV28 and TRBJ2-2, with 7 positions matching TRBD1. V was clipped by 6 bases and J by 3 bases; unmatched bases: 7. The CDR3 covers 15 residues. Germline V gives CDR1 MDHEN, CDR2 SYDVKM. CDR3 in amino acids: CASSLDRADTGELFF. The DNA of the CDR3 is TGTGCCAGCAGCCTCGACAGGGCTGACACCGGGGAGCTGTTTTTT.

This clonotype was seen many times. CDR3 sequence: CASSLQGKGEKLFF. The DNA for the CDR3 is TGTGCCAGCAGCTTGCAGGGGAAGGGTGAAAAACTGTTTTTT. The genes are TRBV13 and TRBJ1-4, with D possibly matching TRBD1 (6 bases). Germline-derived CDR1 and CDR2 are PRHDT and FYEKMQ (reference sequence). The germline V and J ends were trimmed by 3 bases and 7 bases, with 12 bases remaining between them. The CDR3 runs to 14 residues.

The CDR3 nucleotides read TGTGCCAGCAGACGGGGGAGTGAAAAACTGTTTTTT. The encoded protein is CASRRGSEKLFF. The V gene is TRBV7-2, the J gene TRBJ1-4; D perhaps matches TRBD1 (5 bases). The germline V and J ends were trimmed by 6 bases and 7 bases, with 9 bases remaining between them. This CDR3 is 12 amino acids long. Germline CDR1 SGHTA, CDR2 FQGNSA.

This clonotype was seen repeatedly, ten times or more. V is TRBV5-1 and J is TRBJ2-7; D is unclear. V gave up 0 bases and J gave up 8 bases, with 12 bases separating them. This CDR3 is built from 13 residues. CDR1 SGHRS and CDR2 YFSETQ come from the germline V gene. The CDR3 nucleotides are TGCGCCAGCAGCTTGGCGGCAGGTGGGAAGCAGTACTTC. It encodes CASSLAAGGKQYF.

This clonotype was recorded many times. The rearrangement joins TRBV4-1 to TRBJ2-1; D unresolved. The V end lost 3 bases, the J end lost 9 bases, and 12 bases lay between the germline ends. This CDR3 region has 13 residues. In germline, CDR1 is MGHRA, CDR2 YSYEKL. The CDR3 here is CASSHAPLGEQFF. The CDR3 nucleotides are TGCGCCAGCAGCCACGCGCCTCTTGGTGAGCAGTTCTTC.

This chain joins TRBV6-5 and TRBJ1-2, with 7 nucleotides matching TRBD1. The CDR3 has 17 amino acids. The V segment lost 4 bases and the J segment 2 bases; nucleotides outside the gene matches: 13. Germline CDR1 is MNHEY and CDR2 is SVGAGI. In nucleotides, the CDR3 is TGTGCCAGCAGTTCCTTCTCGACAGGGAGGTTAAACTATGGCTACACCTTC. Translated, it gives CASSSFSTGRLNYGYTF.

Many counts were recorded for this clonotype. This chain connects TRBV29-1 to TRBJ2-5, with 7 bases lining up with TRBD1. The V segment lost 6 bases and the J segment 3 bases; nucleotides outside the gene matches: 4. This CDR3 spans 12 amino acids. The germline V gene has CDR1 SQVTM and CDR2 ANQGSEA. CDR3: CSVRQGEETQYF. The CDR3, as DNA: TGCAGCGTCCGACAGGGTGAAGAGACCCAGTACTTC.

This clonotype was observed many times. V is TRBV20-1 and J is TRBJ1-6; D gene unclear. V lost 2 bases to trimming and J lost 4 bases, with 6 bases between them. CDR3 length: 13 amino acids. Germline assignment: CDR1 DFQATT and CDR2 SNEGSKA (reference sequence). Here the CDR3 DNA reads TGCAGTGCTAGAATGGGGTATAATTCACCCCTCCACTTT. Translating gives CSARMGYNSPLHF.

This clonotype appeared many times. The rearrangement joins TRBV3-1 to TRBJ2-3, with 8 bases that match TRBD1. The germline V gene has CDR1 LGHDT and CDR2 YNNKEL (reference sequence). J was trimmed by 3 bases and V by 5 bases; bases with no gene match: 7. CDR3 length: 15 residues. CDR3 nucleotides: TGTGCCAGCAGCAAGAGACAGGGGACGACAGATACGCAGTATTTT. It yields the protein CASSKRQGTTDTQYF.

The genes are TRBV29-1 and TRBJ1-1; 7 bases are shared with TRBD1. This CDR3 region has 13 residues. CDR1 and CDR2 (germline): SQVTM, ANQGSEA. V was clipped by 7 bases and J by 4 bases; unmatched bases: 9. CDR3 in amino acids: CSGEKGGGTEAFF. DNA of the CDR3: TGCAGCGGCGAGAAAGGGGGCGGCACTGAAGCTTTCTTT.

This clonotype has more than one count but fewer than ten. The chain employs TRBV7-2 and TRBJ1-1; D not resolved. The CDR3 is 13 amino acids. V was clipped by 4 bases and J by 5 bases, with 11 bases between them. CDR1 is SGHTA and CDR2 is FQGNSA in the germline V gene. Here the CDR3 DNA reads TGTGCCAGCAGCTCAGTCCGTGGAACTGAAGCTTTCTTT. Protein: CASSSVRGTEAFF.

This clonotype showed up just a few times. The chain couples TRBV21-1 to TRBJ1-1. TRBV21-1 is recorded as a pseudogene. The CDR3 has 17 amino acids. CDR3 protein: CASPHAGVGPWGTEAFF. The CDR3 bases are TGTGCCAGCCCCCATGCGGGGGTCGGGCCCTGGGGCACTGAAGCTTTCTTT.

Note on this clonotype: A read error may account for a junction end that differs from germline. The rearrangement links TRBV6-5 to TRBJ2-7; TRBD1 agrees at 8 bases. Germline V CDR1 and CDR2: MNHEY, SVGAGI. The CDR3 length is 14 residues. DNA for the CDR3: TGTGCCTGCAGTTACGACAGGGGCAACTACGAGCAGTACTTC. Residues: CACSYDRGNYEQYF.